The 29 T cell receptor beta chains listed next were all sequenced from one sample in a study of response to subunit inactivated influenza vaccine. TCRdb fed the RT-PCR reads into MiXCR, producing one record per CDR3 protein. The sample holds 500,000 to 700,000 distinct CDR3 sequences; roughly 25% are singletons and the top ten take 2.8%. These data also formed part of another study, on T cells expressing NK-cell markers. As that report states: The authors generated TCR beta cDNA through 5'RACE template switching with UMIs.

The sample consisted of CD4+ T cells sorted from PBMCs, taken 12 days after vaccination. The receptors were gathered from a man aged 45 to 65 who received an inactivated influenza vaccine.

This clonotype occurred a few times. The genes are TRBV20-1 and TRBJ1-2, with TRBD1 matching 9 bases. The CDR3 extends over 12 amino acids. CDR1 is DFQATT and CDR2 is SNEGSKA in the germline V gene (reference sequence). In DNA form, the CDR3 reads TGCAGAGGGACAGGGTCGGCCTATGGCTACACCTTC. Its translation is CRGTGSAYGYTF.

The chain recombines TRBV29-1 with TRBJ2-7, with a possible D match to TRBD2 (6 bases). The germline V gene encodes CDR1 SQVTM and CDR2 ANQGSEA. Between the trimmed V and J ends, which lost 7 bases and 5 bases, there was a span of 18 bases. The CDR3 has 13 residues. The CDR3 spells CSGSYSGRNEQYF. The CDR3 nucleotides are TGCAGCGGGTCGTATAGCGGTAGGAACGAGCAGTACTTC.

This clonotype was seen only once. CDR3 region: CASRGPVGTGELFF. The CDR3 DNA is TGTGCCAGCAGGGGCCCCGTTGGCACCGGGGAGCTGTTTTTT. The chain recombines TRBV27 with TRBJ2-2; D not certain. The CDR3 is made up of 14 amino acids. The germline gives CDR1 MNHEY, CDR2 SMNVEV (reference sequence). V lost 6 bases to trimming and J lost 4 bases, with 12 bases between them.

The chain is built from TRBV7-8 and TRBJ2-2, with 9 nucleotides matching TRBD2. CDR1 is SGHVS and CDR2 is FQNEAQ in the germline V gene. This CDR3 has 15 amino acids. Losses at the gene ends were 3 bases for V and 3 bases for J; bases not matched to a gene: 2. CDR3 sequence: CASSLRGGYTGELFF. The CDR3 DNA follows: TGTGCCAGCAGCTTGCGGGGGGGTTACACCGGGGAGCTGTTTTTT. The full variable domain, rest sourced from reference TRBV7-8 and TRBJ2-2, is GAGVSQSPRYKVAKRGQDVALRCDPISGHVSLFWYQQALGQGPEFLTYFQNEAQLDKSGLPSDRFFAERPEGSVSTLKIQRTQQEDSAVYLCASSLRGGYTGELFFGEGSRLTVL.

This clonotype came up many times. The chain links TRBV12-3 or TRBV12-4 to TRBJ1-2; D may be TRBD1 (6 bases). This CDR3 spans 14 amino acids. V was pared by 0 bases and J by 8 bases, with 13 bases between. Written as DNA, the CDR3 is TGTGCCAGCAGTTTAGCTCAGGGGCTGAAAGGCTACACCTTC. It is translated as CASSLAQGLKGYTF.

This clonotype turned up a few times. The chain joins TRBV20-1 to TRBJ2-3; D gene ambiguous. This CDR3 comprises 11 residues. Trimming left V 5 bases short and J 4 bases short, with 7 bases between. CDR1 and CDR2 (germline): DFQATT, SNEGSKA (reference sequence). CDR3 in amino acids: CSAARADTQYF. CDR3 in DNA: TGCAGTGCTGCTAGGGCAGATACGCAGTATTTT.

V gene TRBV24-1 combines with J gene TRBJ2-1; D gene ambiguous. CDR3 length equals 13 residues. Between the trimmed V and J ends, which lost 3 bases and 9 bases, there was a span of 11 bases. The germline V gene has CDR1 KGHDR and CDR2 SFDVKD. Here the CDR3 reads CATSDPIRREQFF. The CDR3, as DNA: TGTGCCACCAGTGATCCCATTCGGCGTGAGCAGTTCTTC.

This chain connects TRBV6-1 to TRBJ2-6, with a tentative D call TRBD2 (5 bases). Trimming pared 5 bases from V and 2 bases from J, leaving 13 bases between. The CDR3 length is 16 residues. The germline V gene encodes CDR1 MNHNS and CDR2 SASEGT. This CDR3 reads CASSKEVGTGANVLTF. CDR3 sequence (DNA): TGTGCCAGCAGTAAGGAGGTTGGGACTGGGGCCAACGTCCTGACTTTC.

This clonotype was found many times. The rearrangement uses TRBV7-9 and TRBJ2-5, with 12 nucleotides matching TRBD2. J was trimmed by 2 bases and V by 7 bases; bases with no gene match: 5. The length of the CDR3 is 15 residues. CDR1 SEHNR and CDR2 FQNEAQ come from the germline V gene (reference sequence). In DNA, the CDR3 is TGTGCCAGCACTCTAGCGGGGGGGACACAAGAGACCCAGTACTTC. The encoded protein is CASTLAGGTQETQYF.

This chain connects TRBV28 to TRBJ2-3, with D possibly being TRBD2 (5 bases). The CDR3 covers 14 residues. Per germline, CDR1 MDHEN and CDR2 SYDVKM. The ends were cut back, 4 bases at V and 6 bases at J, with 14 bases in the middle. The CDR3: CASSSRDSADTQYF. The CDR3 coding sequence is TGTGCCAGCAGTTCCCGGGATAGCGCGGATACGCAGTATTTT. The full variable domain, rest sourced from reference TRBV28 and TRBJ2-3, is DVKVTQSSRYLVKRTGEKVFLECVQDMDHENMFWYRQDPGLGLRLIYFSYDVKMKEKGDIPEGYSVSREKKERFSLILESASTNQTSMYLCASSSRDSADTQYFGPGTRLTVL.

This chain joins TRBV3-1 and TRBJ1-5; no definite D call. The CDR3 extends over 12 amino acids. Germline V gives CDR1 LGHDT, CDR2 YNNKEL (reference sequence). The V end lost 5 bases, the J end lost 5 bases, and 7 bases lay between the germline ends. DNA of the CDR3: TGTGCCAGCAGCTCAACAGATCAGCCCCAGCATTTT. Protein product: CASSSTDQPQHF.

The chain couples TRBV20-1 to TRBJ2-7; D gene uncertain. Between the trimmed V and J ends, which lost 1 base and 7 bases, there was a span of 11 bases. The CDR3 is made up of 12 amino acids. The germline gives CDR1 DFQATT, CDR2 SNEGSKA (reference sequence). The CDR3 DNA sequence: TGCAGTGCTAGAGTCCGTACCGATGAGCAGTACTTC. It is translated as CSARVRTDEQYF.

The chain employs TRBV4-3 and TRBJ2-1, with TRBD1 matching over 7 bases. Germline lookup yields CDR1 LGHNA and CDR2 YSLEER. The ends lost 0 bases at V and 3 bases at J; junction bases unmatched: 8. The CDR3 totals 17 residues. The CDR3 is CASSQDFRDSIYNEQFF. DNA of the CDR3: TGCGCCAGCAGCCAAGATTTCCGGGACAGTATCTACAATGAGCAGTTCTTC.

In this sample, this clonotype turned up a few times. This chain joins TRBV27 and TRBJ1-2; a weak D match, TRBD1 (6 bases). This CDR3 contains 13 residues. The V end lost 6 bases, the J end lost 6 bases, and 14 bases lay between the germline ends. Germline CDR1 reads MNHEY; CDR2 reads SMNVEV (reference sequence). This CDR3 is CASSRGGADGYTF. CDR3 sequence (DNA): TGTGCCAGCAGCCGAGGGGGGGCGGATGGCTACACCTTC.

This clonotype has only a few counts. V usage is TRBV10-3 and J usage is TRBJ2-3; 12 nucleotides line up with TRBD2. The junction had 6 bases not matched to a gene; V was cut back by 5 bases and J by 0 bases. Germline CDR1 and CDR2: ENHRY and SYGVKD. The CDR3 loop spans 17 amino acids. The DNA of the CDR3 is TGTGCCATCAGTCGGCTAGCGGGAGGGCCGAGCACAGATACGCAGTATTTT. Its protein is CAISRLAGGPSTDTQYF.

Points on this clonotype: A read error may account for a junction end that differs from germline. The chain links TRBV29-1 to TRBJ1-2; D is unclear. Germline CDR1 is SQVTM and CDR2 is ANQGSEA. This CDR3 is built from 11 residues. CDR3 residues: CSVELIYDYTF. The CDR3, as DNA: TGCAGCGTTGAATTGATCTATGACTACACCTTC.

This clonotype was seen a handful of times. The chain recombines TRBV11-2 with TRBJ2-3; 7 bases map to TRBD2. CDR1 SGHAT and CDR2 FQNNGV come from the germline V gene. Losses at the gene ends were 4 bases for V and 11 bases for J; bases not matched to a gene: 6. This CDR3 has 12 amino acids. The CDR3 region has the DNA TGTGCCAGCAGCTCCCAAGCGGGGTGGCAGTATTTT. Its protein product is CASSSQAGWQYF.

The chain recombines TRBV20-1 with TRBJ2-5; unclear D gene. Trimming shortened V by 5 bases and J by 1 base, and 26 bases separated the two germline ends. The CDR3 has 18 amino acids. Looked up from germline, CDR1 is DFQATT and CDR2 is SNEGSKA (reference sequence). The CDR3 protein is CSAGSDPFLQLPQETQYF. The CDR3, as DNA: TGCAGTGCTGGCTCCGACCCATTCTTACAGCTGCCCCAAGAGACCCAGTACTTC.

The chain uses TRBV7-8 and TRBJ2-6; unclear D gene. V was trimmed by 5 bases and J by 0 bases, leaving 8 bases between them. Looked up from germline, CDR1 is SGHVS and CDR2 is FQNEAQ. CDR3 length equals 15 residues. CDR3 region: CASSESISGANVLTF. The CDR3 DNA is TGTGCCAGCAGCGAGAGTATCTCTGGGGCCAACGTCCTGACTTTC.

This clonotype was seen a handful of times. V gene TRBV7-6 combines with J gene TRBJ1-5; tentative D call: TRBD1 (6 bases). CDR1 is SGHVS, CDR2 FNYEAQ, per germline. Trimming shortened V by 7 bases and J by 4 bases, and 11 bases separated the two germline ends. This CDR3 has 13 amino acids. CDR3 in DNA: TGTGCCAGCACCGCAGGGGCTAATCAGCCCCAGCATTTT. Protein sequence: CASTAGANQPQHF.

The CDR3 nucleotides are TGTGCCAGCAGCCAAGTACCGGGACTAGCGGGAGATGGCAGTGAGCAGTTCTTC. Translation: CASSQVPGLAGDGSEQFF. The chain uses TRBV4-2 and TRBJ2-1; 14 nucleotides agree with TRBD2. The CDR3 is 18 amino acids. Losses at the gene ends were 1 base for V and 9 bases for J; bases not matched to a gene: 11. Germline CDR1 and CDR2: LGHNA and YNFKEQ.

This clonotype was seen a handful of times. The chain links TRBV12-3 or TRBV12-4 to TRBJ2-5; TRBD1 matches at 7 bases. J was trimmed by 2 bases and V by 5 bases; bases with no gene match: 8. This CDR3 has 15 residues. CDR3: CASSHRDRSQETQYF. CDR3 nucleotide sequence: TGTGCCAGCAGTCACAGGGACAGATCGCAAGAGACCCAGTACTTC.

CDR3 loop: CASSFAGSSYEQYF. For the CDR3, the DNA is TGTGCCAGCAGCTTTGCAGGGTCCTCCTACGAGCAGTACTTC. The chain is built from TRBV7-9 and TRBJ2-7; weak D call: TRBD1 (5 bases). CDR3 length: 14 amino acids. The germline V gene has CDR1 SEHNR and CDR2 FQNEAQ (reference sequence). Trimming removed 3 bases at V and 0 bases at J, with 9 bases between.

This clonotype was seen a handful of times. The genes are TRBV5-6 and TRBJ2-2; D remains unclear. The CDR3 spans 14 residues. The germline V and J ends were trimmed by 1 base and 3 bases, with 7 bases remaining between them. The germline gives CDR1 SGHDT, CDR2 YYEEEE. CDR3 sequence (DNA): TGTGCCAGCAGCTTGTTAACCTACACCGGGGAGCTGTTTTTT. It codes for CASSLLTYTGELFF.

The chain couples TRBV5-1 to TRBJ2-3, with TRBD2 as a possible D gene (6 bases). Germline V gene sequence: CDR1 SGHRS, CDR2 YFSETQ. CDR3 length: 16 amino acids. Trimming left V 3 bases short and J 4 bases short, with 18 bases between. The CDR3 sequence is CASSSPSGRYSDTQYF. The CDR3 DNA sequence: TGCGCCAGCAGCTCACCCTCGGGGAGGTATTCAGATACGCAGTATTTT.

The genes are TRBV18 and TRBJ2-3; D may be TRBD2 (5 bases). Trimming cost V 0 bases and J 2 bases, with 9 bases left between them. Germline V CDR1 and CDR2: KGHSH, LQKENI. The CDR3 consists of 15 residues. The CDR3 bases are TGTGCCAGCTCACCACCCGCGGGCTTCACAGATACGCAGTATTTT. The encoded protein is CASSPPAGFTDTQYF.

The J gene is TRBJ2-1, the V gene TRBV7-3, with D possibly TRBD2 on 6 matching bases. The V end was cut by 5 bases, the J end by 1 base, with 15 bases between. This CDR3 spans 16 amino acids. Germline CDR1 is SGHTA and CDR2 is FQGTGA. The CDR3 DNA is TGTGCCAGCAGCCCCTTAGGAGGGCGTTCCTACAATGAGCAGTTCTTC. This encodes CASSPLGGRSYNEQFF.

The V call is TRBV15, the J call TRBJ2-2; D uncertain. The CDR3 runs to 16 residues. V was pared by 1 base and J by 3 bases, with 12 bases between. Germline assignment: CDR1 LNHNV and CDR2 YYDKDF (reference sequence). The chain's CDR3 is CATSRVSGLDTGELFF. Here the CDR3 DNA reads TGTGCCACCAGCAGAGTATCGGGCTTGGACACCGGGGAGCTGTTTTTT.

V and J are TRBV5-8 and TRBJ2-7; either TRBD1 or TRBD2 may supply D (5 bases each). Germline assignment: CDR1 SGHTS and CDR2 YDEGEE. This CDR3 has 15 amino acids. The V end lost 0 bases, the J end lost 0 bases, and 10 bases lay between the germline ends. CDR3 in amino acids: CASSLEGPRSYEQYF. CDR3 bases: TGTGCCAGCAGCTTGGAGGGACCACGCTCCTACGAGCAGTACTTC.